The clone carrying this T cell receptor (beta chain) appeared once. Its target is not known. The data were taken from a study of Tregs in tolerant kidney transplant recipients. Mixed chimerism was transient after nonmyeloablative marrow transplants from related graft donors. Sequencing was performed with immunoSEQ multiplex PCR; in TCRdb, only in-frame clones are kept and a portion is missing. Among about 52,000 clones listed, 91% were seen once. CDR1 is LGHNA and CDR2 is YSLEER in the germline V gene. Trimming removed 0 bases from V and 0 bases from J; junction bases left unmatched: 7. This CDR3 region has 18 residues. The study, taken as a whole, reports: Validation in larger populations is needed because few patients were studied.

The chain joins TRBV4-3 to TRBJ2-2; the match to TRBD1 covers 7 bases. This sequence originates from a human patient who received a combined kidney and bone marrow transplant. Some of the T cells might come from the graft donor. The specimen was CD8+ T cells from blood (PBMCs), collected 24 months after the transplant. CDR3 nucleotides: TGCGCCAGCAGCCAAGACAGGGTGAGGGGGCCGAACACCGGGGAGCTGTTTTTT. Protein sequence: CASSQDRVRGPNTGELFF.